This T cell receptor (beta chain) was sequenced during a study of CD8+ T cells in alopecia areata. CDR1 and CDR2 (germline): SGHRS, YFSETQ. This CDR3 has 15 amino acids. V shed 0 bases and J shed 1 base, with 11 bases lying between them. Indicated treatment: oral pan-JAK inhibitor, 5-10 mg twice daily. Patients with alopecia areata provided lesional scalp punch biopsies as well as peripheral blood. Investigators isolated RNA and reverse transcribed it into cDNA to act as the sequencing template. Clones were read by immunoSEQ multiplex PCR, and TCRdb kept only the in-frame ones, dropping some. The sample records 150,000 or so clones, roughly 50% being singletons.

The chain uses TRBV5-1 and TRBJ2-7; D might be TRBD2 (6 bases). The sample here was CD4+ T cells sorted from blood, taken between weeks 55 and 65, from a patient treated with tofacitinib. This clonotype was sampled from a human donor with alopecia areata. The CDR3: CASSLAGGNSYEQYF. In DNA, the CDR3 is TGCGCCAGCAGCTTGGCGGGCGGGAATTCCTACGAGCAGTACTTC.